What follows is one TCR beta chain and its context. Its specificity is unknown. This entry belongs to a study of CD8 T cells in ankylosing spondylitis. Findings of the study overall: Characteristic, it appeared, of ankylosing spondylitis blood was a TCR beta motif of eight highly homologous variants.

Trimming cost V 4 bases and J 5 bases, with 14 bases left between them. CDR1 MDHEN and CDR2 SYDVKM come from the germline V gene. This CDR3 has 14 residues. TCRdb processed the 5' RACE reads anew with MiXCR; each CDR3 protein has one entry. The profile shows 250,000 to 350,000 distinct CDR3 sequences, around 21% of them singletons. The sequence came from a female donor with ankylosing spondylitis or in good health (not recorded which). The sequenced material came from blood, either unsorted or a sorted T cell fraction (not recorded which). The gene calls are TRBV28 and TRBJ2-5, with D unclear. This CDR3 is CASSSSKRLETQYF. CDR3 sequence (DNA): TGTGCCAGCAGTTCCTCAAAACGTTTGGAGACCCAGTACTTC.